This entry lists 13 T cell receptor beta chains sequenced from one sample in a study of cytomegalovirus exposure and HLA in healthy donors. The PCR made use of 60 Vbeta and 13 Jbeta primers. Measured with immunoSEQ multiplex PCR; TCRdb has only the in-frame clones, and not every one. Here the sample spans 150,000 to 200,000 clones, 81% being singletons. Source material: PBMCs. Receptors originate from a young man in good health and CMV-seronegative.

The rearrangement links TRBV4-3 to TRBJ2-7, with D possibly being TRBD2 (5 bases). Germline-derived CDR1 and CDR2 are LGHNA and YSLEER. V was clipped by 0 bases and J by 0 bases, with 12 bases between them. The CDR3 has 16 amino acids. The CDR3 sequence is CASSQDEGTASYEQYF. As DNA, the CDR3 is TGCGCCAGCAGCCAAGATGAGGGAACGGCCTCCTACGAGCAGTACTTC.

The chain has TRBV7-6 and TRBJ2-7, with 16 bases aligning to TRBD2. The J segment lost 4 bases and the V segment lost 5 bases, leaving 5 bases of the junction unmatched. This CDR3 spans 16 amino acids. CDR1 is SGHVS and CDR2 is FNYEAQ in the germline V gene. The CDR3 region has the DNA TGTGCCAGCAGCGCAGGGACTAGCGGGGGGGATTACGAGCAGTACTTC. This sequence encodes CASSAGTSGGDYEQYF.

V is TRBV25-1 and J is TRBJ1-2; the match to TRBD1 covers 8 bases. The J segment lost 6 bases and the V segment lost 3 bases, leaving 12 bases of the junction unmatched. Germline lookup yields CDR1 MGHDK and CDR2 SYGVNS. The length of the CDR3 is 16 residues. CDR3 DNA sequence: TGTGCCAGCAGTGACTTTACGGACAGGGCGGGGAATGGCTACACCTTC. Encoded protein: CASSDFTDRAGNGYTF.

The rearrangement uses TRBV25-1 and TRBJ1-2; D is undetermined. The CDR3 is made up of 11 amino acids. The V end lost 2 bases, the J end lost 8 bases, and 6 bases lay between the germline ends. Germline CDR1 and CDR2: MGHDK and SYGVNS. The CDR3 coding sequence is TGTGCCAGCAGTGAACCCCAAGGCTACACCTTC. Translated: CASSEPQGYTF.

Only one count was recorded for this clone. The V and J genes are TRBV7-9 and TRBJ2-7, with 10 bases identical to TRBD2. This CDR3 is built from 12 residues. CDR1 and CDR2 from the germline V gene are SEHNR and FQNEAQ (reference sequence). With V trimmed by 6 bases and J by 6 bases, 2 bases remained unmatched. CDR3 region: CASSWTSGEQYF. CDR3 coding DNA: TGTGCCAGCAGTTGGACTAGCGGCGAGCAGTACTTC.

The chain carries TRBV7-2 and TRBJ2-7; 9 bases agree with TRBD1. The CDR3 consists of 15 residues. Germline V CDR1 and CDR2: SGHTA, FQGNSA. The V segment lost 4 bases and the J segment 2 bases; nucleotides outside the gene matches: 6. CDR3 region: CASSSQGQGPYEQYF. The DNA for the CDR3 is TGTGCCAGCAGCTCACAGGGACAGGGTCCCTACGAGCAGTACTTC.

The chain employs TRBV9 and TRBJ1-1; TRBD1 agrees at 8 bases. V shed 4 bases and J 1 base; nucleotides not matched to a gene: 9. The CDR3 length is 16 residues. CDR1 is SGDLS and CDR2 is YYNGEE in the germline V gene. The CDR3, as DNA: TGTGCCAGCAGCTCCAAGCCAGGGGGCACGAACACTGAAGCTTTCTTT. Translated: CASSSKPGGTNTEAFF.

The chain carries TRBV19 and TRBJ1-2; 9 bases fit TRBD1. V dropped 4 bases and J dropped 5; count of bases not matched to a gene: 5. Germline V gene lookup returns CDR1 LNHDA and CDR2 SQIVND (reference sequence). This CDR3 has 14 amino acids. DNA for the CDR3: TGTGCCAGTAGTACCGGGACAGGGACTTATGGCTACACCTTC. This sequence encodes CASSTGTGTYGYTF.

The chain has TRBV5-1 and TRBJ2-5; the D gene is possibly TRBD2 (5 bases). This CDR3 is built from 15 residues. CDR1 is SGHRS, CDR2 YFSETQ, per germline. V was cut by 4 bases and J by 4 bases, with 17 bases left in between. The CDR3, as DNA: TGCGCCAGCAGCACGGGGTCCTCTACTTTAGAGACCCAGTACTTC. This codes for CASSTGSSTLETQYF.

V is TRBV10-3 and J is TRBJ1-2; no clear D. Trimming cost V 1 base and J 2 bases, with 8 bases left between them. The CDR3 loop spans 14 amino acids. The V gene's germline CDR1 is ENHRY and CDR2 SYGVKD. In DNA, the CDR3 is TGTGCCATCAGTGAGTACGGCAGGAACTATGGCTACACCTTC. Amino acids: CAISEYGRNYGYTF.

The V gene is TRBV10-2, the J gene TRBJ1-6; TRBD1 matches 10 bases. The V segment lost 6 bases and the J segment 8 bases; nucleotides outside the gene matches: 4. Germline V lookup: CDR1 WSHSY, CDR2 SAAADI. The CDR3 covers 14 residues. CDR3 coding DNA: TGCGCCAGCAGAACCGGGACAGGGGATTCACCCCTCCACTTT. It codes for CASRTGTGDSPLHF.

This clone was seen a handful of times. The chain couples TRBV29-1 to TRBJ1-5; the match to TRBD1 covers 8 bases. V was pared by 7 bases and J by 4 bases, with 6 bases of the junction left unmatched. Germline assignment: CDR1 SQVTM and CDR2 ANQGSEA. The CDR3 is 13 amino acids. In DNA, the CDR3 is TGCAGCGGTGCGACAGGGGTAAATCAGCCCCAGCATTTT. It yields the protein CSGATGVNQPQHF.

V usage is TRBV10-3 and J usage is TRBJ2-3; 7 bases match TRBD2. This CDR3 spans 15 amino acids. CDR1 is ENHRY, CDR2 SYGVKD, per germline. Trimming took 2 bases from V and 0 from J; bases not matched to a gene: 2. The CDR3 sequence is CAISEGSGSTDTQYF. The DNA for the CDR3 is TGTGCCATCAGTGAGGGTAGCGGGAGCACAGATACGCAGTATTTT.